These T cell receptor beta chains were read from a single sample in a study of blood T cell repertoires in COVID-19. Measured with immunoSEQ multiplex PCR; TCRdb has only the in-frame clones, and not every one. The sample has about 270,000 clones, less than 85% seen once. Material for sequencing was peripheral blood. The receptor source for this set is a woman aged 18-29 years with acute or convalescent COVID-19. CDR3s leave out the opening cysteine and the closing phenylalanine or tryptophan.

j_call: TRBJ2-7
v_call: TRBV27
cdr3_aa: ASSLSGSSYEQY

j_call: TRBJ2-7
v_call: TRBV3-1/TRBV3-2
cdr3_aa: ASSQGRTGYHEQY

j_call: TRBJ2-7
v_call: TRBV13
cdr3_aa: ASSQGQSYEQY

j_call: TRBJ1-3
v_call: TRBV30
cdr3_aa: AMGRLSGNTIY

j_call: TRBJ1-2
v_call: TRBV27
cdr3_aa: ASSFGGHGYT

j_call: TRBJ2-7
v_call: TRBV27
cdr3_aa: ASSPGTGYEQY

j_call: TRBJ2-1
v_call: TRBV30
cdr3_aa: AWSSGLLYNEQF

j_call: TRBJ2-1
v_call: TRBV11-1
cdr3_aa: ASSLYNNEQF

j_call: TRBJ2-7
v_call: TRBV27
cdr3_aa: ASSYWDSGRANPPYEQY

j_call: TRBJ2-1
v_call: TRBV19
cdr3_aa: ASSGAARGSSYNEQF

j_call: TRBJ1-4
v_call: TRBV7-2
cdr3_aa: ASSSIQGIGKLF

j_call: TRBJ2-5
v_call: TRBV5-1
cdr3_aa: ASSLGQGGMETQY

j_call: TRBJ2-1
v_call: TRBV19
cdr3_aa: ASSIGLAGVDNEQF

j_call: TRBJ1-4
v_call: TRBV6-6
cdr3_aa: ASSYGQATTNEKLF

j_call: TRBJ2-1
v_call: TRBV10-1
cdr3_aa: ASSEGVAGGVDEQF

j_call: TRBJ2-3
v_call: TRBV14
cdr3_aa: ASSQVGVWGTRGTDTQY

j_call: TRBJ1-2
v_call: TRBV9
cdr3_aa: ASSGTGGVYGYT

j_call: TRBJ1-3
v_call: TRBV7-9
cdr3_aa: ASSLRGSTGNTIY

j_call: TRBJ2-2
v_call: TRBV10-1
cdr3_aa: ASPDRTTNTGELF

j_call: TRBJ2-5
v_call: TRBV11-2
cdr3_aa: ASSESGLAREGETQY

j_call: TRBJ2-2
v_call: TRBV3-1/TRBV3-2
cdr3_aa: ASSQDRTSGRHGELF

j_call: TRBJ2-3
v_call: TRBV10-1
cdr3_aa: ASSTGAGTDTQY

j_call: TRBJ1-1
v_call: TRBV10-2
cdr3_aa: ASSDGGRWNTEAF

j_call: TRBJ2-3
v_call: TRBV18
cdr3_aa: ASSPPAGTSETQY

j_call: TRBJ2-7
v_call: TRBV6-1
cdr3_aa: ASNSLDRAYEQY

j_call: TRBJ1-3
v_call: TRBV6-6
cdr3_aa: ASSSAMGGGGNTIY

j_call: TRBJ2-5
v_call: TRBV24-1
cdr3_aa: ATSGATLAGGGLETQY

j_call: TRBJ1-5
v_call: TRBV5-5
cdr3_aa: ASSLFGMEPQH

j_call: TRBJ1-5
v_call: TRBV6-2/TRBV6-3
cdr3_aa: ASSYLGSQPQH

j_call: TRBJ2-2
v_call: TRBV7-2
cdr3_aa: ASSPDRVGTGELF

j_call: TRBJ2-3
v_call: TRBV19
cdr3_aa: ASHPLGAADTQY

j_call: TRBJ2-3
v_call: TRBV7-9
cdr3_aa: ASSFGAGGTDTQY

j_call: TRBJ2-7
v_call: TRBV25-1
cdr3_aa: ASSQGAYEQY

j_call: TRBJ1-6
v_call: TRBV27
cdr3_aa: ASSFRLQHNSPLH

j_call: TRBJ1-1
v_call: TRBV12-3/TRBV12-4
cdr3_aa: ASSPSWNTEAF

j_call: TRBJ1-2
v_call: TRBV30
cdr3_aa: AGRVSTNYGYT

j_call: TRBJ2-3
v_call: TRBV9
cdr3_aa: ASSLGLPTDTQY

j_call: TRBJ2-5
v_call: TRBV19
cdr3_aa: ASSESKLPQETQY

j_call: TRBJ2-7
v_call: TRBV7-2
cdr3_aa: ASSQGTGSSYEQY

j_call: TRBJ1-1
v_call: TRBV5-1
cdr3_aa: ASKTGSSNTEAF

j_call: TRBJ1-1
v_call: TRBV6-2/TRBV6-3
cdr3_aa: ASSLGATEAF

j_call: TRBJ1-5
v_call: TRBV6-2/TRBV6-3
cdr3_aa: ASSRVRDTYSNQPQH

j_call: TRBJ2-7
v_call: TRBV4-3
cdr3_aa: ASSPYFGTSETYEQY

j_call: TRBJ2-3
v_call: TRBV9
cdr3_aa: ASSNREGSGDTQY

j_call: TRBJ1-4
v_call: TRBV4-3
cdr3_aa: ASSQALSAAGEKLF

j_call: TRBJ2-5
v_call: TRBV19
cdr3_aa: ASSIGGRAGETQY

j_call: TRBJ2-7
v_call: TRBV5-1
cdr3_aa: ASSAGTGRSYEQY

j_call: TRBJ2-7
v_call: TRBV9
cdr3_aa: ASSVASGSLPYEQY

j_call: TRBJ1-5
v_call: TRBV27
cdr3_aa: ASSLSGGGNSNQPQH

j_call: TRBJ1-4
v_call: TRBV2
cdr3_aa: ASNAGGTTNEKLF

j_call: TRBJ2-1
v_call: TRBV18
cdr3_aa: ASSSGLAGANEQF

j_call: TRBJ2-7
v_call: TRBV18
cdr3_aa: ASSPPGQGVYEQY

j_call: TRBJ2-1
v_call: TRBV11-3
cdr3_aa: ASSRTVSGSNEQF

j_call: TRBJ2-1
v_call: TRBV6-6
cdr3_aa: ASTAGTSGINEQF

j_call: TRBJ1-4
v_call: TRBV7-9
cdr3_aa: ASSLASANEKLF

j_call: TRBJ1-2
v_call: TRBV4-3
cdr3_aa: ASSQVGLKI

j_call: TRBJ1-5
v_call: TRBV6-5
cdr3_aa: ASRPGRVEDQPQH

j_call: TRBJ2-2
v_call: TRBV27
cdr3_aa: ASSSRQGGTGELF

j_call: TRBJ1-4
v_call: TRBV18
cdr3_aa: ASSRDRDTTTNEKLF

j_call: TRBJ2-5
v_call: TRBV19
cdr3_aa: ASSIRSRETQY